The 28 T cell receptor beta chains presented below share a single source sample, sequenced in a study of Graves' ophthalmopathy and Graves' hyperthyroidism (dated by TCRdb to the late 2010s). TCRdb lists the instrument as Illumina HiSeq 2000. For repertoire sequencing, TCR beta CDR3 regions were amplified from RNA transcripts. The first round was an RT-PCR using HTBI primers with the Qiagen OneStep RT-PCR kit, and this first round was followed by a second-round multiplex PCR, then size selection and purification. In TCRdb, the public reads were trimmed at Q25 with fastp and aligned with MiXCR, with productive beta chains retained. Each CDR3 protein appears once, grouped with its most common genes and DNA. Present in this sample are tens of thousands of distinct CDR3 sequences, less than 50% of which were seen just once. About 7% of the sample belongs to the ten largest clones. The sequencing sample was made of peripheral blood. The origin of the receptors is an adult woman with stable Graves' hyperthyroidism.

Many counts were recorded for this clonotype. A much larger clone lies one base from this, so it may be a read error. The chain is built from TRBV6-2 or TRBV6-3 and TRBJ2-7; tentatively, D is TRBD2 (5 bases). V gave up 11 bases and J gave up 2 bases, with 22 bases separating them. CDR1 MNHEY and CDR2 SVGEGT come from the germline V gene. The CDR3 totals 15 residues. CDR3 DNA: TGTGCCTCACATAAACGGGGTCTTCACGCCTACGAGCAGTACTTC. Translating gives CASHKRGLHAYEQYF.

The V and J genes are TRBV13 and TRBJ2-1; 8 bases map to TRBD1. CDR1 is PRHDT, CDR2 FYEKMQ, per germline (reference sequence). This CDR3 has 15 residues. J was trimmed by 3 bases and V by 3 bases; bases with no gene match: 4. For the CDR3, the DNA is TGTGCCAGCAGCTTCGACAGGGGCAACTACAATGAGCAGTTCTTC. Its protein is CASSFDRGNYNEQFF.

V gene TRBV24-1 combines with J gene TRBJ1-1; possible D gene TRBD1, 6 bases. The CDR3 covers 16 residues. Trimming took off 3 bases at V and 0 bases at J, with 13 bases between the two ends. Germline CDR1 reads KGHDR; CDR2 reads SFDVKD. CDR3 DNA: TGTGCCACCAGTGATCCGGGGACAACCGTGAACACTGAAGCTTTCTTT. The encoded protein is CATSDPGTTVNTEAFF.

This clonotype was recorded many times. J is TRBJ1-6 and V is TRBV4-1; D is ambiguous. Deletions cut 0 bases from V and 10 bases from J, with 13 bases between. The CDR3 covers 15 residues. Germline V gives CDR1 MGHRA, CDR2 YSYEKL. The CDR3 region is CASSQDLGGGSPLHF. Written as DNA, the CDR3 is TGCGCCAGCAGCCAAGATCTCGGAGGCGGATCACCCCTCCACTTT.

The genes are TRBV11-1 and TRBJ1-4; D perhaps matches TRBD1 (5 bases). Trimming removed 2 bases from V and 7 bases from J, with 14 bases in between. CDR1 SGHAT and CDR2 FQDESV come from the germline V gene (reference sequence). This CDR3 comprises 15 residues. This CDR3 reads CASSLSGTSREKLFF. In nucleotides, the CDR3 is TGTGCCAGCAGCTTATCCGGGACGAGTCGTGAAAAACTGTTTTTT.

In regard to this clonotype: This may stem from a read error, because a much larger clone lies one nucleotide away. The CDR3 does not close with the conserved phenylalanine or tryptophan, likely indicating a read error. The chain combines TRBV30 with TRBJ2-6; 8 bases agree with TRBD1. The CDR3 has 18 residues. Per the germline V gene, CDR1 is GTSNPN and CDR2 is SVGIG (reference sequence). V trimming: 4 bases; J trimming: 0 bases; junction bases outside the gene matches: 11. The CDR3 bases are TGTGCCTGGAACTATTACACAGGGGGAAACTCTGGGGCCAACGTCCTGACTGTC. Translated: CAWNYYTGGNSGANVLTV.

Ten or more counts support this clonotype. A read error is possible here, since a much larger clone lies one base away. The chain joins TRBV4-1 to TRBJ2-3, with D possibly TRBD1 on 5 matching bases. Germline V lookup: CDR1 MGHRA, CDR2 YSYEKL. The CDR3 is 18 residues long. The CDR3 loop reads CASSQGLQVLESTGTQYF. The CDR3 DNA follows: TGCGCCAGCAGCCAAGGGCTACAAGTATTAGAGAGCACAGGTACGCAGTATTTT.

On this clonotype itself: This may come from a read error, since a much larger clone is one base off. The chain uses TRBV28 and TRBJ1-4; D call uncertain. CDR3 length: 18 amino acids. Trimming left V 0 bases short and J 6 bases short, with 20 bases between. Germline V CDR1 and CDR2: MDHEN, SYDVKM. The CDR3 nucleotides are TGTGCCAGCAGTTTATGTGGGCGAGGGTATCGGGTCGATGAAAAACTGTTTTTT. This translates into CASSLCGRGYRVDEKLFF.

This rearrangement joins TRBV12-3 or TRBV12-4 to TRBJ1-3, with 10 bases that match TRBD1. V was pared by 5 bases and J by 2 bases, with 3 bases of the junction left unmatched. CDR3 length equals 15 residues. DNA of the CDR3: TGTGCCAGCAGTGGCGACAGGGGGCCTGGAAACACCATATATTTT. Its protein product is CASSGDRGPGNTIYF.

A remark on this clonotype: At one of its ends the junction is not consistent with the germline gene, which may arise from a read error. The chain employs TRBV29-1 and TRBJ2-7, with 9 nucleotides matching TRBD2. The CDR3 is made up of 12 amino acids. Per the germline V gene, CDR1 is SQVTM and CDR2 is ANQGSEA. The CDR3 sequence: CSVVSGSYEQHF. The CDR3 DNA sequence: TGCAGCGTTGTTAGCGGGAGTTACGAGCAGCACTTC.

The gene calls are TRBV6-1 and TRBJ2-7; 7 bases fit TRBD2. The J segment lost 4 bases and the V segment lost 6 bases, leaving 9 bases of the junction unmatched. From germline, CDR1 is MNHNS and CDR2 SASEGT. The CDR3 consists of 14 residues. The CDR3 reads CASRLTSQTYEQYF. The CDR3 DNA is TGTGCCAGCAGATTGACTAGCCAGACTTACGAGCAGTACTTC.

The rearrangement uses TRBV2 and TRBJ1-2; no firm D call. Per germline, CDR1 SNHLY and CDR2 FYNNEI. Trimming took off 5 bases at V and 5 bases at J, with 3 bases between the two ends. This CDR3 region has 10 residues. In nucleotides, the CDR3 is TGTGCCAGCAGTTTGTATGGCTACACCTTC. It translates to CASSLYGYTF.

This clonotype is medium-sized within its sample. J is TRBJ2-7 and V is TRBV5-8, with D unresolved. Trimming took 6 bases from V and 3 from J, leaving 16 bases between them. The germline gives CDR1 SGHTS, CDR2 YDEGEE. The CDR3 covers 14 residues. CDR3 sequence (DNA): TGTGCCAGCACCATCACGGCTCAAGTCTACGAGCAGTACTTC. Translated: CASTITAQVYEQYF.

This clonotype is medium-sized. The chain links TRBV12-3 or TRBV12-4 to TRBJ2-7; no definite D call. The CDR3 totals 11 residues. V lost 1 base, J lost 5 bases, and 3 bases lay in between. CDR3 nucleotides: TGTGCCAGCAGTTTAGGCCACGAGCAGTACTTC. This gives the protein CASSLGHEQYF.

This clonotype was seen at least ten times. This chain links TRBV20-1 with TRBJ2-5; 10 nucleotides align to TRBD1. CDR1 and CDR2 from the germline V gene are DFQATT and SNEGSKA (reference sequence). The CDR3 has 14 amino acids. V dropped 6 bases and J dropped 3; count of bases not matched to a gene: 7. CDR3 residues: CSASAGTGEETQYF. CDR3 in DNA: TGCAGTGCAAGCGCCGGGACAGGGGAAGAGACCCAGTACTTC.

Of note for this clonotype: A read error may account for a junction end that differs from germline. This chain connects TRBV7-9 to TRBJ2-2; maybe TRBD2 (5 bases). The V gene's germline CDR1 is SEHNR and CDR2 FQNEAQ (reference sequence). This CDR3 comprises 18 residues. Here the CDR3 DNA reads TGTGCCAGAAGCTTAAGGTCGAGAGGGAGAAAAGGCACCGGGGAGCTGTTTTTT. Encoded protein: CARSLRSRGRKGTGELFF.

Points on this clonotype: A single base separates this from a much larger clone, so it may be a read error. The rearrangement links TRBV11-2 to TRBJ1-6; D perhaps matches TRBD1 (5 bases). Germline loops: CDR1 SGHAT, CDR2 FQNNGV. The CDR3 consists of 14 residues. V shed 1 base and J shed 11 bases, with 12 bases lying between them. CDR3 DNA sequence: TGTGCCAGCAGCTTAGGGGAAGGGGTGACACCCCTCCACTTT. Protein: CASSLGEGVTPLHF.

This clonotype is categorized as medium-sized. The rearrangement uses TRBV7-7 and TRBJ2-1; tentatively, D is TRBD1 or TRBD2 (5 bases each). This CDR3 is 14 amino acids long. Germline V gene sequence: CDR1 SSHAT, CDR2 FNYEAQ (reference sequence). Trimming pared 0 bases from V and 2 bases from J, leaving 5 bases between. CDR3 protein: CASSLAGAYNEQFF. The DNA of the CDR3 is TGTGCCAGCAGCTTAGCGGGGGCCTACAATGAGCAGTTCTTC.

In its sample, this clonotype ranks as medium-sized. The CDR3 DNA reads TGTGCCACCAGTGATTTAGAGGGCTTGGGCCCCTACGAGCAGTACTTC. Its translation: CATSDLEGLGPYEQYF. V is TRBV24-1 and J is TRBJ2-7; a weak D match, TRBD2 (5 bases). From germline, CDR1 is KGHDR and CDR2 SFDVKD. This CDR3 spans 16 amino acids. Deletions cut 1 base from V and 2 bases from J, with 14 bases between.

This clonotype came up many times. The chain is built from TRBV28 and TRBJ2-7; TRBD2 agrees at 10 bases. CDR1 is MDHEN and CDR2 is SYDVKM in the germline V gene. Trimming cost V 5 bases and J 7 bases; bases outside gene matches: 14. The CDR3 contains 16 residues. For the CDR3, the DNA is TGTGCCAGCAGTACTTTGGGGCTAGCGGGAGTAGAAGAGCAGTACTTC. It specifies CASSTLGLAGVEEQYF.

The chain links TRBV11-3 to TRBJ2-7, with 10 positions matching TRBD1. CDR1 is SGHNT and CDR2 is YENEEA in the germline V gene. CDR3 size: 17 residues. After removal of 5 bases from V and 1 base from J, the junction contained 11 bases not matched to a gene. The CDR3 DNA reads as TGTGCCAGCAGCCCAGGTCGGTGGACAGGGGGATCCTACGAGCAGTACTTC. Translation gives CASSPGRWTGGSYEQYF.

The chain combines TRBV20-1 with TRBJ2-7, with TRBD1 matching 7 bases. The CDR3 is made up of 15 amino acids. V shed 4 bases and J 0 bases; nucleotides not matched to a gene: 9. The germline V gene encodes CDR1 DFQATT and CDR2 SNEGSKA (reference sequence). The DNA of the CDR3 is TGCAGTGCTAAGGGGACAGTCCGTAGCTCCTACGAGCAGTACTTC. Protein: CSAKGTVRSSYEQYF.

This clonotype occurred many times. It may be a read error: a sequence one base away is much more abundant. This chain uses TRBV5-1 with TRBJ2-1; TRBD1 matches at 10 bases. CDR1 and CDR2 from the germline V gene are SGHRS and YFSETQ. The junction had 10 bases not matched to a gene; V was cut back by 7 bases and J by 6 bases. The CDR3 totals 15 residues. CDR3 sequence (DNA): TGCGCCAGCGCCTGGGAGGGGACAGGGGTCAATGAGCAGTTCTTC. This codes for CASAWEGTGVNEQFF.

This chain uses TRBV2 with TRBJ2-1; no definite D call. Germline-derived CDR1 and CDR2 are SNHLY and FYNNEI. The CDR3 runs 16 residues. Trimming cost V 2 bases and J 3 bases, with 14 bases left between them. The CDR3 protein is CASSELTPEHYNEQFF. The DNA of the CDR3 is TGTGCCAGCAGTGAATTGACGCCGGAGCACTACAATGAGCAGTTCTTC.

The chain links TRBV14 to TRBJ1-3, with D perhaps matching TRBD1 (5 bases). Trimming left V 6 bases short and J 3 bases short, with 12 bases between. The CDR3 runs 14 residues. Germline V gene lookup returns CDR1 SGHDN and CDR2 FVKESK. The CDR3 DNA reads TGTGCCAGCAGTCGAAGAGGGGTTGGAAACACCATATATTTT. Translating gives CASSRRGVGNTIYF.

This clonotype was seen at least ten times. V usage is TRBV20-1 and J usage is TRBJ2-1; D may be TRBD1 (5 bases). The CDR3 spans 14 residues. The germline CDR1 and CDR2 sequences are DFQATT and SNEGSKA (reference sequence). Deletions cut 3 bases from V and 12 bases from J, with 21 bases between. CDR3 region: CSASGWGVECRQFF. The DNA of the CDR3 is TGCAGTGCTAGTGGGTGGGGCGTCGAGTGTCGGCAGTTCTTC.

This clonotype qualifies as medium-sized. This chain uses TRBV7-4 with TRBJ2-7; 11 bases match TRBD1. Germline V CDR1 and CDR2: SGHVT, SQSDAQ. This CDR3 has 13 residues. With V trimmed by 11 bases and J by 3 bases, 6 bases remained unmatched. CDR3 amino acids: CACRDRGFYEQYF. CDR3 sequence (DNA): TGTGCCTGCCGGGACAGGGGGTTCTACGAGCAGTACTTC.

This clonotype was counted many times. The CDR3 here is CASSEWQGANTEAFF. The DNA for the CDR3 is TGTGCCAGCAGTGAATGGCAGGGGGCGAACACTGAAGCTTTCTTT. The chain is built from TRBV25-1 and TRBJ1-1, with 8 nucleotides matching TRBD1. The CDR3 runs to 15 residues. Germline-derived CDR1 and CDR2 are MGHDK and SYGVNS. Trimming removed 1 base from V and 1 base from J; junction bases left unmatched: 2.